This TCR beta chain is drawn from a study of blood T cells in healthy people across ages. The overall study: Capture by template switching was about one barcoded beta molecule per two T cells.

Combining a sample-barcoded 5' primer with a J-beta primer mix, a second PCR ran for roughly 7 to 11 cycles. TCRdb re-analysed the 5' RACE reads in MiXCR, keeping a single row per CDR3 protein. The data show around 1,100,000 distinct CDR3 sequences, with approximately 38% seen just once and under 15% held by the top ten. This CDR3 has 18 residues. V was shortened by 6 bases and J by 0 bases, with 21 bases between the two germline ends. Sequencing used blood. J is TRBJ2-1 and V is TRBV12-3 or TRBV12-4; TRBD2 is a possible D gene (7 bases). The TCR was taken from a man between 18 and 29 years old in good health. CDR3 coding DNA: TGTGCCAGCAGCGGGGCGGGGGACACCAACAGCTCCTACAATGAGCAGTTCTTC. This sequence encodes CASSGAGDTNSSYNEQFF.